The 25 T cell receptor beta chains listed next were all sequenced from one sample in a study of control samples from healthy donors and cancer patients. The data were produced by immunoSEQ multiplex PCR, yet TCRdb's version contains in-frame clones alone and is incomplete. The table includes about 75,000 clones, 90% to 95% detected once. The sequenced sample was blood. The receptors come from a woman in her forties in good health.

This chain joins TRBV5-1 and TRBJ1-5; D perhaps matches TRBD1 (5 bases). In germline, CDR1 is SGHRS, CDR2 YFSETQ. V was shortened by 2 bases and J by 3 bases, with 9 bases between the two germline ends. This CDR3 contains 14 residues. The CDR3 loop is CASSLGTNNQPQHF. The DNA of the CDR3 is TGCGCCAGCAGCTTAGGGACCAACAATCAGCCCCAGCATTTT.

This clone appeared a single time. The rearrangement joins TRBV18 to TRBJ1-2, with 8 nucleotides matching TRBD1. V lost 6 bases, J lost 0 bases, and 6 bases stayed unmatched. The CDR3 totals 15 residues. Germline CDR1 reads KGHSH; CDR2 reads LQKENI. CDR3 DNA: TGTGCCAGCTCCCCAGGACAGGGAGCTAACTATGGCTACACCTTC. Protein product: CASSPGQGANYGYTF. The whole variable domain, remainder taken from reference TRBV18 and TRBJ1-2, is NAGVMQNPRHLVRRRGQEARLRCSPMKGHSHVYWYRQLPEEGLKFMVYLQKENIIDESGMPKERFSAEFPKEGPSILRIQQVVRGDSAAYFCASSPGQGANYGYTFGSGTRLTVV.

CDR3 residues: CASSLGPRLQSPLHF. Here the CDR3 DNA reads TGTGCCAGCAGTCTTGGACCCCGGTTGCAGTCACCCCTCCACTTT. V and J are TRBV6-5 and TRBJ1-6; unclear D gene. V shed 5 bases and J shed 10 bases, with 18 bases lying between them. This CDR3 has 15 residues. The V gene's germline CDR1 is MNHEY and CDR2 SVGAGI.

J is TRBJ2-1 and V is TRBV19; D might be TRBD2 (5 bases). Per germline, CDR1 LNHDA and CDR2 SQIVND (reference sequence). V was pared by 3 bases and J by 6 bases, with 21 bases between. The CDR3 runs to 17 residues. In nucleotides, the CDR3 is TGTGCCAGTAGTATTCGGTTTCTTAGCGCTTCCGCCAATGAGCAGTTCTTC. It yields the protein CASSIRFLSASANEQFF. The variable domain in full, completed from reference TRBV19 and TRBJ2-1, reads DGGITQSPKYLFRKEGQNVTLSCEQNLNHDAMYWYRQDPGQGLRLIYYSQIVNDFQKGDIAEGYSVSREKKESFPLTVTSAQKNPTAFYLCASSIRFLSASANEQFFGPGTRLTVL.

V gene TRBV4-1 combines with J gene TRBJ1-4, with D possibly being TRBD1 (5 bases). V was pared by 4 bases and J by 4 bases, with 10 bases between. CDR3 size: 14 residues. Germline values: CDR1 MGHRA, CDR2 YSYEKL. This CDR3 is CASSPGTNNEKLFF. The CDR3 DNA sequence: TGCGCCAGCAGCCCCGGGACCAATAATGAAAAACTGTTTTTT.

The chain employs TRBV14 and TRBJ1-6, with D possibly being TRBD1 (6 bases). The CDR3 is 14 amino acids. Germline CDR1 and CDR2: SGHDN and FVKESK. The V end was cut by 3 bases, the J end by 7 bases, with 10 bases between. The CDR3 region is CASSQRTENSPLHF. CDR3 sequence (DNA): TGTGCCAGCAGCCAGCGGACAGAAAATTCACCCCTCCACTTT.

The chain combines TRBV6-5 with TRBJ1-1; 7 positions agree with TRBD1. Per germline, CDR1 MNHEY and CDR2 SVGAGI. V lost 0 bases, J lost 4 bases, and 5 bases stayed unmatched. CDR3 length: 15 residues. The CDR3 spells CASSYSVRGGTEAFF. CDR3 coding DNA: TGTGCCAGCAGTTACTCGGTCAGGGGGGGCACTGAAGCTTTCTTT.

This chain connects TRBV7-2 to TRBJ1-5; D is perhaps TRBD1 (5 bases). The CDR3 totals 14 residues. Germline assignment: CDR1 SGHTA and CDR2 FQGNSA. With 4 bases removed from V and 4 bases from J, the gap between germline ends came to 11 bases. As DNA, the CDR3 is TGTGCCAGCAGCTGGGGACTGACGAATCAGCCCCAGCATTTT. Its protein is CASSWGLTNQPQHF.

The chain uses TRBV7-8 and TRBJ2-7; D gene ambiguous. This CDR3 has 14 residues. Trimming took 3 bases from V and 5 from J, leaving 14 bases between them. The germline V gene encodes CDR1 SGHVS and CDR2 FQNEAQ. The CDR3 here is CASSFFGRKDEQYF. CDR3 bases: TGTGCCAGCAGCTTCTTCGGAAGAAAGGACGAGCAGTACTTC.

The chain is built from TRBV6-5 and TRBJ1-5, with a weak D call TRBD1 (6 bases). The CDR3 runs 15 residues. CDR1 and CDR2 (germline): MNHEY, SVGAGI. V was shortened by 6 bases and J by 3 bases, with 15 bases between the two germline ends. In DNA, the CDR3 is TGTGCCAGCAGCACGGGACAAGAGCACAATCAGCCCCAGCATTTT. This encodes CASSTGQEHNQPQHF.

This chain uses TRBV2 with TRBJ2-3; D not resolved. There are 13 residues in the CDR3. Germline CDR1 is SNHLY and CDR2 is FYNNEI. V gave up 8 bases and J gave up 5 bases, with 14 bases separating them. The CDR3 DNA sequence: TGTGCCAGCCCCGGACGTTTAGGAGATACGCAGTATTTT. The encoded protein is CASPGRLGDTQYF.

This sequence joins TRBV3-1 (or the pseudogene TRBV3-2) and TRBJ1-6; D uncertain. The CDR3 is 14 residues long. The germline gives CDR1 LGHDT, CDR2 YNNKEL (reference sequence). V lost 1 base and J lost 9, with 10 bases in between. CDR3 coding DNA: TGTGCCAGCAGCCAAGGGTACGGGATTTCACCCCTCCACTTT. It encodes CASSQGYGISPLHF.

The genes are TRBV18 and TRBJ2-7; D remains ambiguous. The CDR3 consists of 13 residues. The germline V gene encodes CDR1 KGHSH and CDR2 LQKENI. The V and J ends lost 1 base and 3 bases respectively, with 7 bases between them. CDR3 protein: CASSPQENYEQYF. CDR3 coding DNA: TGTGCCAGCTCACCACAGGAGAACTACGAGCAGTACTTC.

The rearrangement links TRBV4-2 to TRBJ1-1; D is perhaps TRBD1 (5 bases). The germline CDR1 and CDR2 sequences are LGHNA and YNFKEQ. V was cut by 1 base and J by 8 bases, with 8 bases left in between. The CDR3 is 12 residues long. CDR3 DNA sequence: TGTGCCAGCAGCCAAGGGAGGGGAGAAGCTTTCTTT. It yields the protein CASSQGRGEAFF.

The gene calls are TRBV18 and TRBJ2-7; a possible D gene is TRBD1 (6 bases). Trimming removed 4 bases from V and 4 bases from J, with 17 bases in between. From germline, CDR1 is KGHSH and CDR2 LQKENI. The length of the CDR3 is 15 residues. The CDR3 DNA sequence: TGTGCCAGCTCACTCGCCCCCTTAGGGGGATACGAGCAGTACTTC. Amino acids: CASSLAPLGGYEQYF.

J is TRBJ2-3 and V is TRBV9; 10 bases line up with TRBD2. Germline CDR1 is SGDLS and CDR2 is YYNGEE. The CDR3 is 17 amino acids. V dropped 1 base and J dropped 4; count of bases not matched to a gene: 9. The CDR3 loop is CASSVMSGGASADTQYF. In DNA, the CDR3 is TGTGCCAGCAGCGTAATGAGCGGGGGGGCCTCCGCAGATACGCAGTATTTT.

The chain combines TRBV12-3 or TRBV12-4 with TRBJ2-1; possible D gene TRBD2, 6 bases. CDR3 length equals 12 residues. V gave up 7 bases and J gave up 10 bases, with 14 bases separating them. Here the CDR3 DNA reads TGTGCCAGCAAGAGGGTAGCGGTCGAGCAGTTCTTC. This translates into CASKRVAVEQFF.

V gene TRBV5-1 combines with J gene TRBJ1-2; TRBD1 aligns across 7 bases. The V gene's germline CDR1 is SGHRS and CDR2 YFSETQ. With 4 bases clipped from V and 0 bases from J, the junction kept 6 bases outside the gene matches. This CDR3 is built from 15 residues. The CDR3 coding sequence is TGCGCCAGCAGCCCGGGGACAGAAACTAACTATGGCTACACCTTC. Protein sequence: CASSPGTETNYGYTF.

The rearrangement joins TRBV28 to TRBJ2-4; no clear D gene. CDR1 is MDHEN, CDR2 SYDVKM, per germline. The CDR3 is 13 residues long. The germline V and J ends were trimmed by 7 bases and 1 base, with 8 bases remaining between them. The CDR3, as DNA: TGTGCCAGCACAACTGGTGCCAAAAACATTCAGTACTTC. This encodes CASTTGAKNIQYF. The complete variable domain, with remaining parts taken from reference TRBV28 and TRBJ2-4, reads DVKVTQSSRYLVKRTGEKVFLECVQDMDHENMFWYRQDPGLGLRLIYFSYDVKMKEKGDIPEGYSVSREKKERFSLILESASTNQTSMYLCASTTGAKNIQYFGAGTRLSVL.

The chain joins TRBV5-1 to TRBJ2-7; D is ambiguous. V dropped 4 bases and J dropped 5 bases, with 10 bases sitting between them. The CDR3 totals 12 residues. Germline V gene data show CDR1 as SGHRS and CDR2 as YFSETQ. The CDR3 loop reads CASSVASNEQYF. DNA for the CDR3: TGCGCCAGCAGCGTAGCTAGTAACGAGCAGTACTTC.

The CDR3 coding sequence is TGTGCCAGCAGTGAAGGCGCCGGGACAGGGGGTGAAAAACTGTTTTTT. It yields the protein CASSEGAGTGGEKLFF. The rearrangement joins TRBV6-1 to TRBJ1-4; 11 bases are shared with TRBD1. The CDR3 runs 16 residues. Germline-derived CDR1 and CDR2 are MNHNS and SASEGT. Trimming took 1 base from V and 7 from J; bases not matched to a gene: 5.

The rearrangement links TRBV28 to TRBJ2-4; D is unresolved. V shed 6 bases and J shed 10 bases, with 10 bases lying between them. Germline V gene data show CDR1 as MDHEN and CDR2 as SYDVKM. The CDR3 sequence is 11 residues long. CDR3 in DNA: TGTGCCAGCAGCGTAAAGGATATTCAGTACTTC. This sequence encodes CASSVKDIQYF. Together with reference TRBV28 and TRBJ2-4, the CDR3 gives the full variable domain: DVKVTQSSRYLVKRTGEKVFLECVQDMDHENMFWYRQDPGLGLRLIYFSYDVKMKEKGDIPEGYSVSREKKERFSLILESASTNQTSMYLCASSVKDIQYFGAGTRLSVL.

V usage is TRBV5-1 and J usage is TRBJ1-1; 10 positions agree with TRBD1. Germline assignment: CDR1 SGHRS and CDR2 YFSETQ. The CDR3 sequence is 17 residues long. The V segment lost 1 base and the J segment 0 bases; nucleotides outside the gene matches: 6. The CDR3 nucleotides read TGCGCCAGCAGCTTGTATGGGACAGGGGTTATGAACACTGAAGCTTTCTTT. This encodes CASSLYGTGVMNTEAFF.

J is TRBJ2-1 and V is TRBV11-1, with 7 bases aligning to TRBD1. Germline V gene lookup returns CDR1 SGHAT and CDR2 FQDESV (reference sequence). The J segment lost 2 bases and the V segment lost 2 bases, leaving 3 bases of the junction unmatched. This CDR3 spans 15 amino acids. CDR3 nucleotide sequence: TGTGCCAGCAGCTTACTGACAGGGACCTACAATGAGCAGTTCTTC. It translates to CASSLLTGTYNEQFF.

The chain employs TRBV4-2 and TRBJ1-2; TRBD1 matches at 10 bases. The junction had 10 bases not matched to a gene; V was cut back by 5 bases and J by 7 bases. CDR1 is LGHNA, CDR2 YNFKEQ, per germline. This CDR3 comprises 15 residues. The DNA of the CDR3 is TGTGCCAGCAGCTCAGACGGGACAGGGGATTCTGGCTACACCTTC. Amino acids: CASSSDGTGDSGYTF.